This T cell receptor (beta chain) is drawn from a study of blood T cell repertoires in COVID-19. Allocation to cohorts depended on clinical history reported by the participants. Per the germline V gene, CDR1 is SGDLS and CDR2 is YYNGEE. This CDR3 region has 15 residues. Losses at the gene ends were 0 bases for V and 4 bases for J; bases not matched to a gene: 1. Points on this clone: The same CDR3 is also encoded by other DNA sequences in this sample.

The method was immunoSEQ multiplex PCR; TCRdb's version includes in-frame clones alone and lacks a portion of them. The sample lists about 150,000 clones; over 80% were seen once. The chain links TRBV9 to TRBJ2-1; 10 positions agree with TRBD2. The TCR originated in a man aged 65 to 85 who had been exposed to COVID-19. The specimen sequenced was PBMCs or T cells enriched from blood (not recorded which). The CDR3 here is CASSVDSGRYNEQFF. As DNA, the CDR3 is TGTGCCAGCAGCGTAGATAGCGGGAGGTACAATGAGCAGTTCTTC.